The 6 T cell receptor beta chains reported below all come from one sample, sequenced in a study of blood T cell repertoires in COVID-19. Sequencing used immunoSEQ multiplex PCR; TCRdb keeps in-frame clones, though not all of them. The data show around 300,000 clones, around 85% seen once. The material sequenced was peripheral blood. Receptors were obtained from a woman in her forties or fifties with active or convalescent COVID-19.

The V and J genes are TRBV3-1 (or the pseudogene TRBV3-2) and TRBJ1-4; no reliable D call. Trimming cost V 4 bases and J 8 bases, with 17 bases left between them. The CDR3 sequence is 15 residues long. Germline V lookup: CDR1 LGHDT, CDR2 YNNKEL (reference sequence). Here the CDR3 DNA reads TGTGCCAGCAGCCCGTATGGGAGGAGCGGAGAAAAACTGTTTTTT. The encoded protein is CASSPYGRSGEKLFF.

This clone was counted once. This rearrangement joins TRBV2 to TRBJ1-2; D gene unclear. The germline V gene has CDR1 SNHLY and CDR2 FYNNEI. The ends were cut back, 4 bases at V and 0 bases at J, with 12 bases in the middle. The CDR3 extends over 15 amino acids. This CDR3 reads CASSGPPGANYGYTF. The DNA of the CDR3 is TGTGCCAGCAGTGGCCCGCCGGGAGCTAACTATGGCTACACCTTC.

The DNA for the CDR3 is TGTGCCAGCAGCTTCGGACTAGCAGGGTACGAGCAGTACTTC. Amino acid sequence: CASSFGLAGYEQYF. The rearrangement links TRBV5-6 to TRBJ2-7; 8 positions match TRBD2. This CDR3 region has 14 residues. In germline, CDR1 is SGHDT, CDR2 YYEEEE. Losses at the gene ends were 2 bases for V and 4 bases for J; bases not matched to a gene: 5.

The V call is TRBV2, the J call TRBJ2-5; 7 bases agree with TRBD1. Germline V CDR1 and CDR2: SNHLY, FYNNEI. The CDR3 is made up of 15 amino acids. With 6 bases clipped from V and 5 bases from J, the junction kept 12 bases outside the gene matches. For the CDR3, the DNA is TGTGCCAGCAGCCGACAGGGTGGTTCCTTGGAGACCCAGTACTTC. Translated, it gives CASSRQGGSLETQYF.

The chain joins TRBV24-1 to TRBJ2-7, with D perhaps matching TRBD1 (5 bases). The CDR3 is made up of 13 amino acids. V was trimmed by 1 base and J by 3 bases, leaving 6 bases between them. Germline CDR1 KGHDR, CDR2 SFDVKD. CDR3 sequence reads: CATSDFQGYEQYF. The CDR3 DNA is TGTGCCACCAGTGATTTCCAGGGCTACGAGCAGTACTTC.

The rearrangement joins TRBV5-1 to TRBJ2-1; tentatively, D is TRBD2 (6 bases). Trimming removed 4 bases at V and 0 bases at J, with 20 bases between. The V gene's germline CDR1 is SGHRS and CDR2 YFSETQ. There are 18 residues in the CDR3. Here the CDR3 DNA reads TGCGCCAGCAGCACCGTTAGGGTGGGACTTAGCTCCTACAATGAGCAGTTCTTC. Protein product: CASSTVRVGLSSYNEQFF.